A selection of T cell receptor beta chains follows, all from one sample in a study of cytomegalovirus exposure and HLA in healthy donors. Assay used: immunoSEQ multiplex PCR; TCRdb lists only in-frame clones, some missing. The profile shows about 190,000 clones, roughly 80% of them singletons. Sequencing was carried out using PBMCs. These receptors were collected from a man in his fifties or sixties in good health and CMV-seronegative. The CDR3 runs from the conserved cysteine through the conserved F or W. D genes are given only for firm matches. A row's size may be missing; if present it is once, few, many or a size class.

V gene	J gene	D gene	clone size	CDR3 DNA	CDR3 protein
TRBV11-2	TRBJ1-1	TRBD1	-	TGTGCCAGCAGCCTGGGACAGAGCGTTGGGAACACTGAAGCTTTCTTT	CASSLGQSVGNTEAFF
TRBV7-2	TRBJ2-3	-	-	TGTGCCAGCAGCCGTCCTCCCACAGATACGCAGTATTTT	CASSRPPTDTQYF
TRBV5-6	TRBJ2-7	TRBD1	-	TGTGCCAGCAACCCTTCCGACAGGGGGCTCTACGAGCAGTACTTC	CASNPSDRGLYEQYF
TRBV11-2	TRBJ2-7	TRBD1	-	TGTGCCAGCAGCTTAATTGGGACAGGGATTCACGAGCAGTACTTC	CASSLIGTGIHEQYF
TRBV2	TRBJ2-7	TRBD1	-	TGTGCCAGCAGCGGACAGGGGGTGTACGAGCAGTACTTC	CASSGQGVYEQYF
TRBV6-5	TRBJ1-3	-	-	TGTGCCAGCAGTCCCGCTGAGGGGGGGGACACCATATATTTT	CASSPAEGGDTIYF
TRBV13	TRBJ2-1	-	-	TGTGCCAGCAGCTTAGTGACAGTTAATGAGCAGTTCTTC	CASSLVTVNEQFF
TRBV7-8	TRBJ2-1	-	-	TGTGCCAGCAGCCCGATAGCGCATGAGCAGTTCTTC	CASSPIAHEQFF
TRBV19	TRBJ1-5	-	few	TGTGCCAGTAGCCTTTTTAGCAATCAGCCCCAGCATTTT	CASSLFSNQPQHF
TRBV6-5	TRBJ2-7	-	-	TGTGCCAGCAGTCCAGGAGGATCCTACGAGCAGTACTTC	CASSPGGSYEQYF
TRBV29-1	TRBJ1-1	-	-	TGCAGCGTTGACAGGGTGTGGACTGAAGCTTTCTTT	CSVDRVWTEAFF
TRBV27	TRBJ2-7	TRBD2	-	TGTGCCAGCAGTAAATTGGCGCGGGGGGGCCGGGGAAGGTCCTACGAGCAGTACTTC	CASSKLARGGRGRSYEQYF
TRBV6-1	TRBJ1-2	-	medium-sized	TGTGCCAGCAGTGAATTGGGACTGATCTATGGCTACACCTTC	CASSELGLIYGYTF